Described below is a single T cell receptor (beta chain) sequence and its context. Its antigen is not identified. The data were taken from a study of CD8+ T cells in alopecia areata. About the research overall: Oral tofacitinib, 5 to 10 mg twice daily, was given in an open-label trial.

As the sequencing template, cDNA was produced by extracting RNA and reverse transcribing it. Sequencing used immunoSEQ multiplex PCR; TCRdb keeps in-frame clones, though not all of them. The sample records over 15,000 clones, approximately 56% being singletons. V was cut by 6 bases and J by 7 bases, with 16 bases left in between. CDR3 size: 15 residues. Germline CDR1 reads SEHNR; CDR2 reads FQNEAQ (reference sequence). Overall study findings and caveats: Among the top 100, expanded CD8+ clones, as well as scalp clonality, were significantly decreased by tofacitinib.

The treatment: oral pan-JAK inhibitor, 5-10 mg twice daily. Peripheral blood, together with lesional scalp punch biopsies, was collected from alopecia areata patients. This sample comprised skin, obtained at week 4, from a patient treated with tofacitinib. This TCR came from a human donor with alopecia areata. The V gene is TRBV7-9, the J gene TRBJ1-6; tentative D call: TRBD1 (6 bases). The CDR3 loop is CASRHRDGRNSPLHF. The CDR3 DNA reads TGTGCCAGCAGGCACAGGGATGGGCGAAATTCACCCCTCCACTTT.